The 20 T cell receptor beta chains given below trace back to one sample, sequenced in a study of monozygotic twins with inflammatory bowel disease. TCRdb reprocessed the 5' RACE reads; each CDR3 protein has one entry and no DNA is given. Its table records just over 300,000 distinct CDR3 sequences. Material for sequencing was blood. The receptors here all came from a human donor with ulcerative colitis or Crohn's disease, or a healthy co-twin of an affected twin (not recorded which).

This sequence joins TRBV4-3 and TRBJ1-4. Germline V gene lookup returns CDR1 LGHNA and CDR2 YSLEER. This CDR3 comprises 15 residues. CDR3 loop: CASSQINREGEKLFF.

The rearrangement joins TRBV12-3 or TRBV12-4 to TRBJ2-5. The CDR3 is 12 residues long. CDR3: CACAWRKETQYF.

The chain links TRBV28 to TRBJ2-7; as DNA is missing, the TRBD1 call by TCRdb cannot be tested. CDR3 length: 12 residues. Per germline, CDR1 MDHEN and CDR2 SYDVKM. CDR3 loop: CASRTGPYEQYF. The full variable domain, completed using reference TRBV28 and TRBJ2-7, is DVKVTQSSRYLVKRTGEKVFLECVQDMDHENMFWYRQDPGLGLRLIYFSYDVKMKEKGDIPEGYSVSREKKERFSLILESASTNQTSMYLCASRTGPYEQYFGPGTRLTVT.

The V gene is TRBV10-3, the J gene TRBJ2-2; the D call from TCRdb, TRBD2, cannot be confirmed without DNA. Germline CDR1 is ENHRY and CDR2 is SYGVKD. CDR3 length: 14 amino acids. The chain's CDR3 is CAISESGRNGELFF.

V gene TRBV7-3 combines with J gene TRBJ2-3; TCRdb indicates TRBD2, and absent DNA this call remains unverified. CDR1 is SGHTA and CDR2 is FQGTGA in the germline V gene. The CDR3 has 19 amino acids. The CDR3 is CASSSALGLAGESTDTQYF. Looking up the rest from reference TRBV7-3 and TRBJ2-3 gives the full variable domain: GAGVSQTPSNKVTEKGKYVELRCDPISGHTALYWYRQSLGQGPEFLIYFQGTGAADDSGLPNDRFFAVRPEGSVSTLKIQRTERGDSAVYLCASSSALGLAGESTDTQYFGPGTRLTVL.

The chain uses TRBV9 and TRBJ2-1; the D call from TCRdb, TRBD2, cannot be confirmed without DNA. CDR3 size: 15 residues. From germline, CDR1 is SGDLS and CDR2 YYNGEE. The CDR3: CASSLLAGNYNEQFF.

The chain carries TRBV27 and TRBJ2-5; the D call from TCRdb, TRBD1, cannot be confirmed without DNA. The CDR3 length is 16 residues. Per germline, CDR1 MNHEY and CDR2 SMNVEV (reference sequence). The CDR3: CASSFEFGGAGVTQYF.

The rearrangement uses TRBV5-6 and TRBJ1-5; TCRdb's D gene call, TRBD1, goes unchecked for lack of DNA. Germline CDR1 is SGHDT and CDR2 is YYEEEE. The CDR3 has 15 amino acids. CDR3 residues: CASSLQGTHNQPQHF.

The chain links TRBV24-1 to TRBJ2-7; absent DNA, TCRdb's TRBD1 call cannot be checked. The CDR3 runs 14 residues. The germline V gene has CDR1 KGHDR and CDR2 SFDVKD. The CDR3 sequence: CATSEGQGTYEQYF.

The V and J genes are TRBV20-1 and TRBJ1-5; TCRdb's assignment of TRBD1 cannot be checked, as there is no DNA. Looked up from germline, CDR1 is DFQATT and CDR2 is SNEGSKA (reference sequence). This CDR3 has 16 residues. CDR3: CSAAPWDRGMDQPQHF.

The genes are TRBV7-8 and TRBJ1-1. Germline V gene sequence: CDR1 SGHVS, CDR2 FQNEAQ. The CDR3 consists of 13 residues. The CDR3 reads CASSWTVVTEAFF.

The rearrangement links TRBV7-2 to TRBJ2-1; TCRdb gives TRBD2 as the D gene, but with no DNA this cannot be confirmed. Per germline, CDR1 SGHTA and CDR2 FQGNSA. The CDR3 has 12 residues. The CDR3 spells CASSSLSGRLRF.

The rearrangement joins TRBV11-2 to TRBJ2-7; with no DNA, the TCRdb D assignment of TRBD1 cannot be verified. The CDR3 loop spans 13 amino acids. Germline V gene lookup returns CDR1 SGHAT and CDR2 FQNNGV. The CDR3 spells CASSYEGVYEQYF.

The J gene is TRBJ2-3, the V gene TRBV15. The CDR3 covers 13 residues. Germline values: CDR1 LNHNV, CDR2 YYDKDF (reference sequence). The CDR3 region is CATSRAPQDTQYF. The variable domain in full, with the rest retrieved from reference TRBV15 and TRBJ2-3, is DAMVIQNPRYQVTQFGKPVTLSCSQTLNHNVMYWYQQKSSQAPKLLFHYYDKDFNNEADTPDNFQSRRPNTSFCFLDIRSPGLGDTAMYLCATSRAPQDTQYFGPGTRLTVL.

The chain employs TRBV7-2 and TRBJ2-7. The CDR3 consists of 12 residues. CDR1 and CDR2 (germline): SGHTA, FQGNSA. The CDR3 loop reads CASSRVFYEQYF.

The V gene is TRBV12-3 or TRBV12-4, the J gene TRBJ1-5. CDR3 length equals 14 residues. This CDR3 is CASSFSDTSGPQHF.

The V and J genes are TRBV20-1 and TRBJ2-4. CDR1 is DFQATT, CDR2 SNEGSKA, per germline (reference sequence). The CDR3 totals 13 residues. CDR3 sequence: CSAREVAKNIQYF.

The chain has TRBV4-2 and TRBJ1-2; TCRdb's assignment of TRBD1 cannot be checked, as there is no DNA. CDR3 size: 17 residues. Germline CDR1 is LGHNA and CDR2 is YNFKEQ. This chain's CDR3 is CASSQDWGTTLPYGYTF.

J is TRBJ1-5 and V is TRBV30; TCRdb calls TRBD1, which cannot be checked without DNA. Germline-derived CDR1 and CDR2 are GTSNPN and SVGIG (reference sequence). CDR3 length: 14 amino acids. CDR3 protein: CAFPIDRVNQPQHF.

The chain recombines TRBV11-2 with TRBJ2-2; TCRdb calls TRBD1, which cannot be checked without DNA. The V gene's germline CDR1 is SGHAT and CDR2 FQNNGV. The CDR3 runs to 15 residues. CDR3 in amino acids: CASNPPGRNTGELFF. The complete variable domain, with remaining parts taken from reference TRBV11-2 and TRBJ2-2, reads EAGVAQSPRYKIIEKRQSVAFWCNPISGHATLYWYQQILGQGPKLLIQFQNNGVVDDSQLPKDRFSAERLKGVDSTLKIQPAKLEDSAVYLCASNPPGRNTGELFFGEGSRLTVL.